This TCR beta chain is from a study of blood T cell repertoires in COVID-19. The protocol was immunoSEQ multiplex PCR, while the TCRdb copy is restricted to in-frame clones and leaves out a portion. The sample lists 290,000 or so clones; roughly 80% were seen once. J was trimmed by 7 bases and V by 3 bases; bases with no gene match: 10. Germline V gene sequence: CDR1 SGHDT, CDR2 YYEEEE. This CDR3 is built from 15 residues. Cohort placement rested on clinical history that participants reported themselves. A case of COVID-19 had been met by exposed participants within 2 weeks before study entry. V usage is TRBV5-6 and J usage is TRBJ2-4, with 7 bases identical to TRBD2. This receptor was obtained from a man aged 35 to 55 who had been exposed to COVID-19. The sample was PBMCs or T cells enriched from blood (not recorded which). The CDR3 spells CASSSRGVRENIQYF. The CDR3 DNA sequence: TGTGCCAGCAGCTCCCGGGGGGTCCGTGAGAACATTCAGTACTTC.